The source of this TCR beta chain is a study of T cell repertoires in cytomegalovirus infection. TCRdb analysed the reads with MiXCR anew, one entry per CDR3 protein. The sample contains 100,000 to 150,000 distinct CDR3 sequences, around 30% of which appear only once. This clonotype has just a few counts. Its antigen remains unknown. V was shortened by 5 bases and J by 3 bases, with 12 bases between the two germline ends. The germline V gene encodes CDR1 LNHNV and CDR2 YYDKDF (reference sequence). The CDR3 is 14 residues long. The sequencing used CD8+ T cells from cultured PBMCs, collected from culture after CMV antigen stimulation. This receptor was taken from a human donor in good health (CMV status not recorded). Some clones in this sample may be carry-over from other donors' samples. V gene TRBV15 combines with J gene TRBJ2-3; a weak D match, TRBD1 (5 bases). For the CDR3, the DNA is TGTGCCACCAGCCTTGGCAGGGCTACAGATACGCAGTATTTT. It encodes CATSLGRATDTQYF.